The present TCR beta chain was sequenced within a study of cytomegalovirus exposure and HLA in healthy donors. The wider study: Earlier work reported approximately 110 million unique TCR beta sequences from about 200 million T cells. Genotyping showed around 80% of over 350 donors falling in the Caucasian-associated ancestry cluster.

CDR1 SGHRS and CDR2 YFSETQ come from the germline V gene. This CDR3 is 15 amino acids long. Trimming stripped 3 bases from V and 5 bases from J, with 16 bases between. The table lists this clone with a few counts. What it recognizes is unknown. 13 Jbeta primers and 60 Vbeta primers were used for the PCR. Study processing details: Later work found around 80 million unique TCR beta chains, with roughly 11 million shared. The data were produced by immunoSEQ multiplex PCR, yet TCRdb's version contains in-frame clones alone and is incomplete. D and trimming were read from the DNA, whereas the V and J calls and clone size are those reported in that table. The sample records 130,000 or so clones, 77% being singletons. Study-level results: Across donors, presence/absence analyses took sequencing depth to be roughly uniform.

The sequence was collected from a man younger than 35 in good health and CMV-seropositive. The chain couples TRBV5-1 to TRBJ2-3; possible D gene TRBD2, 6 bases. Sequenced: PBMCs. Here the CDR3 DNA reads TGCGCCAGCAGCTGGGGGGACTCCCAGGGAGATACGCAGTATTTT. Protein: CASSWGDSQGDTQYF.